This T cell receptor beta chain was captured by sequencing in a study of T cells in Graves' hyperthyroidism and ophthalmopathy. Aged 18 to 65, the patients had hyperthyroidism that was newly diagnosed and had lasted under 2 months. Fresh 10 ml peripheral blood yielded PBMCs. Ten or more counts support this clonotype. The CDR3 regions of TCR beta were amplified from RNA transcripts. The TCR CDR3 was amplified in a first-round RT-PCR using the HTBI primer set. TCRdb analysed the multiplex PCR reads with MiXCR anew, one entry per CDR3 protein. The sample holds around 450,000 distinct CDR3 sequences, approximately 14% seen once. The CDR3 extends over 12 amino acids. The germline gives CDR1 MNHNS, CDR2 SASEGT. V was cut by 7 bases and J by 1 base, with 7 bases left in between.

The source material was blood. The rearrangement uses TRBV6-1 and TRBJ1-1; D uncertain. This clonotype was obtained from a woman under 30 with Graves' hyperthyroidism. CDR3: CASTRGNTEAFF. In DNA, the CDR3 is TGTGCCAGCACAAGAGGGAACACTGAAGCTTTCTTT.